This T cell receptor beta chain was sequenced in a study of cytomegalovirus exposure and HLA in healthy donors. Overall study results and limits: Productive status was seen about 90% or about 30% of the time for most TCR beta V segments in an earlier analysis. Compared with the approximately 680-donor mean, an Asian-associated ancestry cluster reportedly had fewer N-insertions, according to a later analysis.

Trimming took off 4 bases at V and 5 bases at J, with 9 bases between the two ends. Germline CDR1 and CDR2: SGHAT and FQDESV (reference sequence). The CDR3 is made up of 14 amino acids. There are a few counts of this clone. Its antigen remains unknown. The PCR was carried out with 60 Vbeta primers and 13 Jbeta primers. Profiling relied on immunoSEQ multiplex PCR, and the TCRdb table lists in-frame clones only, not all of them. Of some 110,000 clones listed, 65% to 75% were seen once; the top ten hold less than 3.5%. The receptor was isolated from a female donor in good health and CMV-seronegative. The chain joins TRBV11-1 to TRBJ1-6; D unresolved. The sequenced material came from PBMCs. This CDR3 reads CASSSAGNNSPLHF. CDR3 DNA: TGTGCCAGCAGCTCAGCTGGCAATAATTCACCCCTCCACTTT. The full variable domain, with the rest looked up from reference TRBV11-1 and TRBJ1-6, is EAEVAQSPRYKITEKSQAVAFWCDPISGHATLYWYRQILGQGPELLVQFQDESVVDDSQLPKDRFSAERLKGVDSTLKIQPAELGDSAMYLCASSSAGNNSPLHFGNGTRLTVT.